This T cell receptor (beta chain) derives from a study of glioma-infiltrating T cells. Findings of the study overall: Above-expected tissue-blood divergence occurred in all gliomas, most in low-grade ones. Only very few CDR3 sequences appeared in both tissue and blood.

The length of the CDR3 is 10 residues. Trimming removed 4 bases at V and 5 bases at J, with 2 bases between. Germline-derived CDR1 and CDR2 are KGHSH and LQKENI. This clonotype was seen ten or more times. As yet, its antigen is unknown. Amplification of TCR alpha and beta CDR3 regions from RNA used iRepertoire nested multiplex PCR. Tissue mRNA or PBMC total RNA, roughly 85-450 ng, went into one-step reverse transcription and amplification. One entry per CDR3 protein, called by TCRdb with MiXCR from the multiplex PCR reads. Here the sample spans under 150,000 distinct CDR3 sequences, approximately 24% being singletons.

The rearrangement uses TRBV18 and TRBJ1-1; no definite D call. What was sequenced was glioma tissue, nonneoplastic brain tissue, or PBMCs (not recorded which). This clonotype was obtained from a human donor with low-grade glioma or glioblastoma, undergoing nonglioma brain surgery, or in good health (not recorded which). CDR3 protein: CASSQTEAFF. DNA for the CDR3: TGTGCCAGCTCACAGACTGAAGCTTTCTTT.